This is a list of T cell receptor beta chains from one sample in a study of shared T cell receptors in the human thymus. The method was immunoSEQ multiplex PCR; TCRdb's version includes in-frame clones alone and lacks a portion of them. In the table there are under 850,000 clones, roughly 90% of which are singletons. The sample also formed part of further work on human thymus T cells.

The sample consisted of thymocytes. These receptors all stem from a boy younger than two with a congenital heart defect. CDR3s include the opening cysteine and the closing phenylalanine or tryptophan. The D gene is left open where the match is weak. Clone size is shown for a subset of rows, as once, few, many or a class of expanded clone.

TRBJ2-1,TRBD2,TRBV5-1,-,TGCGCCAGCAGCTTGGTCCTAGGGGAGCGGGAGCCCTACAATGAGCAGTTCTTC,CASSLVLGEREPYNEQFF
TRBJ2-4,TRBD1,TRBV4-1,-,TGCGCCAGCAGCCAATCGCCGGGACAGGGGGCCAAAAACATTCAGTACTTC,CASSQSPGQGAKNIQYF
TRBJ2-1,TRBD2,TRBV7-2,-,TGTGCCAGCAGCCTTTTCCGGGGGGGGCCGTCCTACAATGAGCAGTTCTTC,CASSLFRGGPSYNEQFF
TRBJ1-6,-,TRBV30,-,TGTGCCTGGAGGGTGGGAGTGTCAAATTCACCCCTCCACTTT,CAWRVGVSNSPLHF
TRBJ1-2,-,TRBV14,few,TGTGCCAGCAGCCAAGATCCGGGGAGTAACTATGGCTACACCTTC,CASSQDPGSNYGYTF
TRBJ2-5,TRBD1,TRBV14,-,TGTGCCAGCAGCCAAGACCGTGACAGGGACGGGTACCAAGAGACCCAGTACTTC,CASSQDRDRDGYQETQYF
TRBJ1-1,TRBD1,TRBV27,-,TGTGCCAGCAGTTCGGGCTACAGGGGCACTGAAGCTTTCTTT,CASSSGYRGTEAFF
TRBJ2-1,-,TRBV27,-,TGTGCCAGCAGTGCCCAAGACTGGTCGTACAATGAGCAGTTCTTC,CASSAQDWSYNEQFF
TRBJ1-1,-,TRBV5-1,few,TGCGCCAGCAGCTTGGCCCCCGTGAACACTGAAGCTTTCTTT,CASSLAPVNTEAFF
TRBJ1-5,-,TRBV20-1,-,TGCAGTGCTAGGGCCAATCAGCCCCAGCATTTT,CSARANQPQHF
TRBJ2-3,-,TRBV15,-,TGTGCCACCAGCCGTGCGGGTCCGGATACGCAGTATTTT,CATSRAGPDTQYF
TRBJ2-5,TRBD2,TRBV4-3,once,TGCGCCAGCAGCGCCAGACTAGCTCCACGAGAGACCCAGTACTTC,CASSARLAPRETQYF
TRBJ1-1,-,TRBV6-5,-,TGTGCCAGCAGTACCCCGGGGGGTAGGAACACTGAAGCTTTCTTT,CASSTPGGRNTEAFF
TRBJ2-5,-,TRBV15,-,TGTGCCACCCTACCCGGGCCTAGCGATGGGACCCAGTACTTC,CATLPGPSDGTQYF
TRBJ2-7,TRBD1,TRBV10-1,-,TGCGCCAGTGGGACAGGGGCGGGGGAGCAGTACTTC,CASGTGAGEQYF
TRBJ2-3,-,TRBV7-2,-,TGTGCCAGCAGCTTACAGGGGAGCACAGATACGCAGTATTTT,CASSLQGSTDTQYF
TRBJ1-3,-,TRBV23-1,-,TGCGCCAGCAGTCAATCGGGGCAGTGGCCTGCCTCTGGAAACACCATATATTTT,CASSQSGQWPASGNTIYF
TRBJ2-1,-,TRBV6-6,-,TGTGCCAGCAGTTATGGTGGCAGCTCCTACAATGAGCAGTTCTTC,CASSYGGSSYNEQFF
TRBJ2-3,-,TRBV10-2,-,TGCGCCAGCAGTGAGTCGATATGGGGGCCTAGCACAGATACGCAGTATTTT,CASSESIWGPSTDTQYF
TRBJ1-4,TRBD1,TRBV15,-,TGTGCCACCAGCTTTCCCGGGACAGCTAATGAAAAACTGTTTTTT,CATSFPGTANEKLFF
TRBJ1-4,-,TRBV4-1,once,TGCGCCAGCAGCCAAGATTTGGGCAGGGCAACTAATGAAAAACTGTTTTTT,CASSQDLGRATNEKLFF
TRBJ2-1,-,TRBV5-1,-,TGCGCCAGCAGCTTGACTAGACATGAGCAGTTCTTC,CASSLTRHEQFF
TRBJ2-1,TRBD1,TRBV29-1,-,TGCAGCGTTGAAAGGGGTCCGGGACAGGGGGTCATGGAGCAGTTCTTC,CSVERGPGQGVMEQFF
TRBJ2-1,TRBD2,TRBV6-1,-,TGTGCCAGCACTAAAAGCGGGGAGCTAGGAAATGAGCAGTTCTTC,CASTKSGELGNEQFF